Presented here are 13 T cell receptor beta chains from one specimen sequenced in a study of blood T cell repertoires in COVID-19 (dated by TCRdb to about 2020). Library generation was performed with the immunoSEQ multiplex PCR assay. The table comes from immuneACCESS by way of TCRdb, which keeps in-frame sequences with V and J called. Part of the clones is missing from these tables; in studies checked, under half for an unresolved V gene and the rest for unknown reasons. This sample comprises roughly 160,000 clones, around 80% of them detected only once. The ten top clones hold about an eighth of the sample. Material: PBMCs or T cells enriched from blood (not recorded which). The receptors were gathered from a man in his forties or fifties who had recovered from COVID-19.

This clone was seen once. J is TRBJ1-2 and V is TRBV6-2 or TRBV6-3; no reliable D call. Trimming shortened V by 0 bases and J by 6 bases, and 14 bases separated the two germline ends. This CDR3 is built from 15 residues. Germline-derived CDR1 and CDR2 are MNHEY and SVGEGT. The DNA for the CDR3 is TGTGCCAGCAGTTACTCTGTTACGGGGAACCATGGCTACACCTTC. Translating it yields CASSYSVTGNHGYTF.

This sequence joins TRBV15 and TRBJ2-3; TRBD1 matches at 10 bases. This CDR3 spans 16 amino acids. The ends lost 6 bases at V and 2 bases at J; junction bases unmatched: 8. The V gene's germline CDR1 is LNHNV and CDR2 YYDKDF (reference sequence). The CDR3 here is CATSLRDRGPTDTQYF. As DNA, the CDR3 is TGTGCCACCAGTTTACGGGACAGGGGCCCCACAGATACGCAGTATTTT.

The chain couples TRBV30 to TRBJ1-3; 11 bases are shared with TRBD1. The germline V gene encodes CDR1 GTSNPN and CDR2 SVGIG (reference sequence). The J segment lost 8 bases and the V segment lost 5 bases, leaving 5 bases of the junction unmatched. The CDR3 totals 13 residues. Here the CDR3 DNA reads TGTGCCTGGGCGCGGGACAGGGGGTACACCATATATTTT. Its protein product is CAWARDRGYTIYF.

This clone was detected once. This rearrangement joins TRBV27 to TRBJ2-3; 8 bases match TRBD2. Germline CDR1 reads MNHEY; CDR2 reads SMNVEV (reference sequence). The V and J ends lost 3 bases and 7 bases, in that order; junction bases with no gene match: 9. This CDR3 comprises 15 residues. The CDR3 here is CASSFAGGVTNTQYF. The CDR3, as DNA: TGTGCCAGCAGTTTCGCGGGAGGTGTAACAAATACGCAGTATTTT.

This clone has a count of ten or more. The genes are TRBV24-1 and TRBJ2-1; 13 bases are a match to TRBD2. Germline-derived CDR1 and CDR2 are KGHDR and SFDVKD. The V segment lost 4 bases and the J segment 7 bases; nucleotides outside the gene matches: 6. This CDR3 has 16 residues. For the CDR3, the DNA is TGTGCCACCAGTGACCCGGGACTAGCGGGGACTAATGAGCAGTTCTTC. Translation gives CATSDPGLAGTNEQFF.

This chain joins TRBV19 and TRBJ2-7; 9 nucleotides line up with TRBD2. Per germline, CDR1 LNHDA and CDR2 SQIVND (reference sequence). The CDR3 totals 19 residues. Germline trimming cut 7 bases from V and 2 bases from J; bases unmatched to any gene: 21. CDR3 sequence reads: CASTLTSSGLAAKAYEQYF. The DNA of the CDR3 is TGTGCCAGTACTCTCACCTCTTCGGGACTAGCTGCCAAGGCCTACGAGCAGTACTTC.

The V gene is TRBV18, the J gene TRBJ1-2; TRBD1 might be the D (5 bases). Looked up from germline, CDR1 is KGHSH and CDR2 is LQKENI. V dropped 2 bases and J dropped 3 bases, with 7 bases sitting between them. This CDR3 is built from 13 residues. This CDR3 is CASSPGADYGYTF. CDR3 sequence (DNA): TGTGCCAGCTCACCAGGGGCTGACTATGGCTACACCTTC.

This clone showed up just once. The chain couples TRBV9 to TRBJ1-2, with TRBD1 matching over 7 bases. Germline lookup yields CDR1 SGDLS and CDR2 YYNGEE. The CDR3 is 19 amino acids. J lost 0 bases, V lost 0 bases, and 14 bases had no gene match. CDR3 in DNA: TGTGCCAGCAGCGTAGCTAAAGACTTGACAGGGAATGCTAACTATGGCTACACCTTC. Amino acid sequence: CASSVAKDLTGNANYGYTF.

The V gene is TRBV4-3, the J gene TRBJ1-3; D not resolved. V was trimmed by 0 bases and J by 4 bases, leaving 4 bases between them. Per the germline V gene, CDR1 is LGHNA and CDR2 is YSLEER. The CDR3 loop spans 13 amino acids. The CDR3 spells CASSQDLGNTIYF. The CDR3, as DNA: TGCGCCAGCAGCCAAGATCTGGGAAACACCATATATTTT.

The J gene is TRBJ1-2, the V gene TRBV25-1; maybe TRBD1 (5 bases). The V end lost 4 bases, the J end lost 3 bases, and 9 bases lay between the germline ends. CDR1 and CDR2 from the germline V gene are MGHDK and SYGVNS. The CDR3 is 13 residues long. CDR3 amino acids: CASSGQGYYGYTF. The CDR3 bases are TGTGCCAGCAGTGGCCAGGGATACTATGGCTACACCTTC.

This chain uses TRBV25-1 with TRBJ2-7, with D possibly being TRBD1 (6 bases). Between the trimmed V and J ends, which lost 8 bases and 5 bases, there was a span of 16 bases. The CDR3 is made up of 13 amino acids. CDR1 is MGHDK and CDR2 is SYGVNS in the germline V gene. The CDR3 region is CASHGQGIDEQYF. Written as DNA, the CDR3 is TGTGCCAGCCACGGGCAGGGGATCGACGAGCAGTACTTC.

As regards this clone: A junction boundary mismatches the germline segment, possibly from a read error. The V gene is TRBV3-1 (or the pseudogene TRBV3-2), the J gene TRBJ2-5, with unresolved D. Germline lookup yields CDR1 LGHDT and CDR2 YNNKEL (reference sequence). The CDR3 is made up of 12 amino acids. This chain's CDR3 is CASSQDQRQKNF. Written as DNA, the CDR3 is TGTGCCAGCAGCCAAGATCAGAGGCAGAAAAACTTC.

The chain is built from TRBV7-2 and TRBJ2-3; 8 nucleotides align to TRBD2. CDR3 length: 14 residues. Germline V gene sequence: CDR1 SGHTA, CDR2 FQGNSA. V dropped 2 bases and J dropped 5; count of bases not matched to a gene: 3. The CDR3 region has the DNA TGTGCCAGCAGCTTAAGCGGGAGTAGAGATACGCAGTATTTT. Amino acids: CASSLSGSRDTQYF.